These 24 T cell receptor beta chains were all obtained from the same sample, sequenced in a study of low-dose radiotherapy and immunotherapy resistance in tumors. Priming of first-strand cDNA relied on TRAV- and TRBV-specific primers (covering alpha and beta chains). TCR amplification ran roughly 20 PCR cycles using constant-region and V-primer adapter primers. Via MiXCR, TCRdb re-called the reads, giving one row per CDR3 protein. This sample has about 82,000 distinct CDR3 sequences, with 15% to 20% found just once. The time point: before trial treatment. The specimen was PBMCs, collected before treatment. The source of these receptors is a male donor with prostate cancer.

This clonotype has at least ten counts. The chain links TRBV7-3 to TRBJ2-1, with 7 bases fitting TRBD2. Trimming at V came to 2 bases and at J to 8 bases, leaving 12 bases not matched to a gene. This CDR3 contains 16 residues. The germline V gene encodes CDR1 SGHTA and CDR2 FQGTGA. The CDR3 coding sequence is TGTGCCAGCAGCTTAGGGATCGGCGGGAGAGCCGATGAGCAGTTCTTC. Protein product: CASSLGIGGRADEQFF.

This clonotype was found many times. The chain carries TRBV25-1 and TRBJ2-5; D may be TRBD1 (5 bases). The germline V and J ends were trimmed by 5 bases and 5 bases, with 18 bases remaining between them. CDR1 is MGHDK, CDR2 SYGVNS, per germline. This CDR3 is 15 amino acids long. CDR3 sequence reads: CASSPRSGFGETQYF. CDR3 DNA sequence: TGTGCCAGCAGTCCACGATCAGGGTTTGGGGAGACCCAGTACTTC.

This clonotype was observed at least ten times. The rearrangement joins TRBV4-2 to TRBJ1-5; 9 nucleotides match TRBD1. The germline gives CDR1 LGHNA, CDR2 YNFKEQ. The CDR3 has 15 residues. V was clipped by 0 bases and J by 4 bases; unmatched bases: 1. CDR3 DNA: TGTGCCAGCAGCCAAGACGGGACAGGGAATCAGCCCCAGCATTTT. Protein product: CASSQDGTGNQPQHF.

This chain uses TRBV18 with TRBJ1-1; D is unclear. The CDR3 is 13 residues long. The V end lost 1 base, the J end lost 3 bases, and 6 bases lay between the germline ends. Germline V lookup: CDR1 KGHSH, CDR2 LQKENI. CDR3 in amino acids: CASSPRWDTEAFF. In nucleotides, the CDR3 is TGTGCCAGCTCACCACGCTGGGACACTGAAGCTTTCTTT. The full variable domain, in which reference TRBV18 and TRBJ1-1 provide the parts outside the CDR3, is NAGVMQNPRHLVRRRGQEARLRCSPMKGHSHVYWYRQLPEEGLKFMVYLQKENIIDESGMPKERFSAEFPKEGPSILRIQQVVRGDSAAYFCASSPRWDTEAFFGQGTRLTVV.

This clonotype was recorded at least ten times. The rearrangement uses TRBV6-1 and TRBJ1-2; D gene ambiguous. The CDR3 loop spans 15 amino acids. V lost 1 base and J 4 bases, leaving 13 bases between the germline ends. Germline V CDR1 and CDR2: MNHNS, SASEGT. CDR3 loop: CASSEGWEPGYGYTF. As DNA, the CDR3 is TGTGCCAGCAGTGAAGGGTGGGAACCAGGCTATGGCTACACCTTC.

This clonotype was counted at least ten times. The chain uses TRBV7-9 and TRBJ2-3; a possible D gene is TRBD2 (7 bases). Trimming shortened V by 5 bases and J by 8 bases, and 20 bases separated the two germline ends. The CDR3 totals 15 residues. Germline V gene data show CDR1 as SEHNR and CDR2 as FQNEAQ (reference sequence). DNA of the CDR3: TGTGCCAGCAGCACTCTGCGGGGGCCTCGCGGTACGCAGTATTTT. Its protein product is CASSTLRGPRGTQYF.

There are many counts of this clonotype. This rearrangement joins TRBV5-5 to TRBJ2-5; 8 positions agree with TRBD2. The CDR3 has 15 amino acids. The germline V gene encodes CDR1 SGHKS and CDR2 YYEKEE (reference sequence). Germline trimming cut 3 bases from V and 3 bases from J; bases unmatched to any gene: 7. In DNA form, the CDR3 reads TGTGCCAGCAGCTCCGGGGGGGGGCCTGAAGAGACCCAGTACTTC. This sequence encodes CASSSGGGPEETQYF. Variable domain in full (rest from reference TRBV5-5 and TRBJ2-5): DAGVTQSPTHLIKTRGQQVTLRCSPISGHKSVSWYQQVLGQGPQFIFQYYEKEERGRGNFPDRFSARQFPNYSSELNVNALLLGDSALYLCASSSGGGPEETQYFGPGTRLLVL.

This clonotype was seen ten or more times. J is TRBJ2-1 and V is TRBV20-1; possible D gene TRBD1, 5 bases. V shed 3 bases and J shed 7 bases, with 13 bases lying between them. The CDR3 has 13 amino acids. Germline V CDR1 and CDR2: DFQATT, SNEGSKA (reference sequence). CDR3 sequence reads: CSASDLGRNEQFF. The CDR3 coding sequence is TGCAGTGCTAGTGACTTGGGGCGGAATGAGCAGTTCTTC.

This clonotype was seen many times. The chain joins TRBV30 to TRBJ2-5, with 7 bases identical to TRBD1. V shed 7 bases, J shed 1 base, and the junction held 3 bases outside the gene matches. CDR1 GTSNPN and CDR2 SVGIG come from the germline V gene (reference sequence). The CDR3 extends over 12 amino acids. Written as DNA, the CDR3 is TGTGCCTTACGGACAGGCCAAGAGACCCAGTACTTC. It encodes CALRTGQETQYF. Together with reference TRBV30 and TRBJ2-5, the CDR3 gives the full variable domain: SQTIHQWPATLVQPVGSPLSLECTVEGTSNPNLYWYRQAAGRGLQLLFYSVGIGQISSEVPQNLSASRPQDRQFILSSKKLLLSDSGFYLCALRTGQETQYFGPGTRLLVL.

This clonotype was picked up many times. CDR3 DNA: TGTGCCAGCAGTGCTAGCGGGAGCCTCTACGAGCAGTACTTC. Amino acid sequence: CASSASGSLYEQYF. The chain recombines TRBV6-1 with TRBJ2-7; 10 positions match TRBD2. Germline loops: CDR1 MNHNS, CDR2 SASEGT. CDR3 length: 14 residues. The junction had 3 bases not matched to a gene; V was cut back by 4 bases and J by 3 bases.

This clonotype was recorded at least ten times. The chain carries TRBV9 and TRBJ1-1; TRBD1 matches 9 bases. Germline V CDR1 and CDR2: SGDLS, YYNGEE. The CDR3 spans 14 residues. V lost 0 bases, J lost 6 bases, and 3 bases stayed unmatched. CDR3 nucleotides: TGTGCCAGCAGCGTAGAACAGGGGGCTTCTGAAGCTTTCTTT. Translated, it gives CASSVEQGASEAFF.

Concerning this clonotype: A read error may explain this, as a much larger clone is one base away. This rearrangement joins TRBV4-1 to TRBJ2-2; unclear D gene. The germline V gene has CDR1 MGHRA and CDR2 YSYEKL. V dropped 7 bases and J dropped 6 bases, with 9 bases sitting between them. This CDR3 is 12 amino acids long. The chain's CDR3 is CASTSLPGELFF. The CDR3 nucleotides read TGCGCCAGCACGAGTCTCCCCGGGGAGCTGTTTTTT.

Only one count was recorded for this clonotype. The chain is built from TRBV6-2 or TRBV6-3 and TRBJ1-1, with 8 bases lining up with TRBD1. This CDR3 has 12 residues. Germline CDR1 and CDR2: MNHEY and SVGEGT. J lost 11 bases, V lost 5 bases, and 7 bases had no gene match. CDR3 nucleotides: TGTGCCAGCAGTGGGCTGACAGGGGAGGCTTTCTTT. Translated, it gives CASSGLTGEAFF.

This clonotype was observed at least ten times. The CDR3 DNA reads TGCAGCGTTGAAGACAATAGTTACGAGCAGTACTTC. Protein product: CSVEDNSYEQYF. This chain uses TRBV29-1 with TRBJ2-7, with unresolved D. The ends were cut back, 0 bases at V and 4 bases at J, with 7 bases in the middle. CDR3 length: 12 residues. The germline V gene has CDR1 SQVTM and CDR2 ANQGSEA.

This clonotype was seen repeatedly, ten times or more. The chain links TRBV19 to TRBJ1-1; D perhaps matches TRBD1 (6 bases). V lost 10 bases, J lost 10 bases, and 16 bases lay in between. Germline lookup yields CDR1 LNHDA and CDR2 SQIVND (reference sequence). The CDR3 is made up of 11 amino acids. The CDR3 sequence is CATSQGVGAFF. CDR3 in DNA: TGTGCCACCTCACAGGGCGTGGGAGCTTTCTTT.

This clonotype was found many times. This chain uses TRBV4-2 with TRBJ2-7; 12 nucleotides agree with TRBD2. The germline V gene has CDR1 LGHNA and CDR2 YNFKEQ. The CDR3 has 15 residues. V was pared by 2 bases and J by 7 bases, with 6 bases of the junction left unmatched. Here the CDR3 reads CASSQQTGLAGEQYF. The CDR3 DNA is TGTGCCAGCAGCCAACAAACAGGACTAGCGGGGGAGCAGTACTTC.

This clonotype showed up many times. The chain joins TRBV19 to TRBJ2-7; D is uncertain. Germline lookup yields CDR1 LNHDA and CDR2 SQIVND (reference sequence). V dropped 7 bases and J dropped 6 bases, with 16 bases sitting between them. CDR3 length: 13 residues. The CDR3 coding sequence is TGTGCCAGTACCCCGTCCCAAGGTGCCGAGCAGTACTTC. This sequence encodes CASTPSQGAEQYF.

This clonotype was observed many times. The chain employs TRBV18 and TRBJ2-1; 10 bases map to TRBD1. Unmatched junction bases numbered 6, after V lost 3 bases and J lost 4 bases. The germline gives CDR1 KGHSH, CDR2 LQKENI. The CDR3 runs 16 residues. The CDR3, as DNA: TGTGCCAGCTCACCCCTGGGGGACAGGGGATACAATGAGCAGTTCTTC. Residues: CASSPLGDRGYNEQFF.

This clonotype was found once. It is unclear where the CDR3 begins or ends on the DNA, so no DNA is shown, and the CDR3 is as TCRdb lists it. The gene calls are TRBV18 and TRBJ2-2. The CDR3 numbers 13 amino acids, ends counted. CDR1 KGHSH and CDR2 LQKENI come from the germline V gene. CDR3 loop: CASSTYTGELFFF.

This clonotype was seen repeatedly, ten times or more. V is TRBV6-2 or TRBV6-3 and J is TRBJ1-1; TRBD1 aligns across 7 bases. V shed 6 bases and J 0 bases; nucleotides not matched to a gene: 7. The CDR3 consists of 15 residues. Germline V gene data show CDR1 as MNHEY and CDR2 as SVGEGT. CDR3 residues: CASSRDRTLNTEAFF. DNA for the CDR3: TGTGCCAGCAGCAGGGACAGAACCTTGAACACTGAAGCTTTCTTT.

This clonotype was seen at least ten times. CDR3 sequence: CASSLGAGGAGELFF. The DNA for the CDR3 is TGCGCCAGCAGCTTGGGTGCAGGCGGGGCCGGGGAGCTGTTTTTT. V usage is TRBV5-1 and J usage is TRBJ2-2; possibly TRBD2 for D (6 bases). Germline V gene sequence: CDR1 SGHRS, CDR2 YFSETQ. Trimming removed 0 bases at V and 6 bases at J, with 12 bases between. The CDR3 spans 15 residues.

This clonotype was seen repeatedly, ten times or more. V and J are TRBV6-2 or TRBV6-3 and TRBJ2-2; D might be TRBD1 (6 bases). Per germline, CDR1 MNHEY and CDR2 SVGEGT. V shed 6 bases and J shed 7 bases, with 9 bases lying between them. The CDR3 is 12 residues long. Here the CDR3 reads CASRTGGGELFF. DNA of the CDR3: TGTGCCAGCAGGACAGGAGGCGGGGAGCTGTTTTTT.

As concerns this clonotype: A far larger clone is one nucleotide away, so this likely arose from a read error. The CDR3 region has the DNA TGTGCCAGCAGCTTCAACAGGGAGAATGAGCAGTTCTTC. It yields the protein CASSFNRENEQFF. V and J are TRBV7-9 and TRBJ2-1; D is possibly TRBD1 (6 bases). The CDR3 is 13 amino acids. V lost 3 bases and J 7 bases, leaving 10 bases between the germline ends. The germline CDR1 and CDR2 sequences are SEHNR and FQNEAQ (reference sequence).

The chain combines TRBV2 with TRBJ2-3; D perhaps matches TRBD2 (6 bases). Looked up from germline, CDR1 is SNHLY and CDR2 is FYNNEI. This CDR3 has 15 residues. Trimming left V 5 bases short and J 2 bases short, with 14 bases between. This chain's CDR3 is CASSQHGTSTDTQYF. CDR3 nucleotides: TGTGCCAGCAGTCAACACGGGACTTCCACAGATACGCAGTATTTT.